Each of the 11 T cell receptor beta chains below was sequenced from the same sample in a study of patients and donors after allogeneic stem cell transplantation. TCRdb re-analysed the RT-PCR reads in MiXCR, keeping a single row per CDR3 protein. This sample has some 880,000 distinct CDR3 sequences, with approximately 18% found just once. Sequencing was performed on blood, either unsorted or a sorted T cell fraction (not recorded which). The receptors derive from a human donor who was either an allogeneic HSCT recipient or a stem cell or donor lymphocyte infusion donor (not recorded which). It is not recorded whose cells these are; they may come from a transplant donor.

V gene TRBV7-2 combines with J gene TRBJ2-2; possibly TRBD1 for D (6 bases). CDR1 and CDR2 (germline): SGHTA, FQGNSA. The CDR3 length is 16 residues. The V end was cut by 5 bases, the J end by 4 bases, with 17 bases between. The CDR3 sequence is CASSKGTIVFTGELFF. The DNA of the CDR3 is TGTGCCAGCAGCAAAGGGACAATCGTGTTCACCGGGGAGCTGTTTTTT.

This chain connects TRBV15 to TRBJ2-3; D call uncertain. Per the germline V gene, CDR1 is LNHNV and CDR2 is YYDKDF (reference sequence). Between the trimmed V and J ends, which lost 0 bases and 5 bases, there was a span of 6 bases. This CDR3 is built from 13 residues. CDR3 coding DNA: TGTGCCACCAGCAGAGATCCTAAAGATACGCAGTATTTT. Translated: CATSRDPKDTQYF.

This clonotype came up many times. CDR3 bases: TGTGCCAACTCGGGACAGAACTCTGGGGCCAACGTCCTGACTTTC. It translates to CANSGQNSGANVLTF. The chain employs TRBV12-3 or TRBV12-4 and TRBJ2-6; TRBD1 matches 7 bases. The CDR3 spans 15 residues. V shed 10 bases, J shed 0 bases, and the junction held 6 bases outside the gene matches.

This clonotype was counted at least ten times. This chain uses TRBV6-5 with TRBJ2-2; either TRBD1 or TRBD2 may fit D (5 bases each). The V gene lost 0 bases and the J gene lost 6 bases, with 8 bases spanning the gap. CDR3 length: 14 residues. CDR1 MNHEY and CDR2 SVGAGI come from the germline V gene. The CDR3, as DNA: TGTGCCAGCAGTTACTCGGGGGTATCCGGGGAGCTGTTTTTT. It encodes CASSYSGVSGELFF.

The chain employs TRBV5-1 and TRBJ2-5, with TRBD2 as a possible D gene (5 bases). CDR1 SGHRS and CDR2 YFSETQ come from the germline V gene. Between the trimmed V and J ends, which lost 5 bases and 5 bases, there was a span of 22 bases. The CDR3 has 16 amino acids. The DNA for the CDR3 is TGCGCCAGCAGTCCAAACGCTGGTCGGGGTGCGGAGACCCAGTACTTC. Its protein product is CASSPNAGRGAETQYF.

The rearrangement uses TRBV4-1 and TRBJ2-1; D unclear. CDR3 length: 14 amino acids. Trimming stripped 2 bases from V and 12 bases from J, with 17 bases between. Per germline, CDR1 MGHRA and CDR2 YSYEKL. The CDR3 protein is CASSQPTVLLRQFF. The CDR3 nucleotides read TGCGCCAGCAGCCAACCGACGGTTTTGCTGAGGCAGTTCTTC.

This clonotype was seen more than once but under ten times. The gene calls are TRBV21-1 and TRBJ2-7; the table's D call, TRBD1, has no DNA check behind it. TRBV21-1 is deemed a pseudogene. The CDR3 covers 14 residues. As DNA, the CDR3 is TGTGCCAGCACCCAAGGGGCCAGGGCCTACGAGCAGTACTTC. Residues: CASTQGARAYEQYF.

This rearrangement joins TRBV12-3 or TRBV12-4 to TRBJ2-1; D is possibly TRBD2 (6 bases). The CDR3 is 15 residues long. V lost 5 bases and J lost 6, with 17 bases in between. The CDR3 is CASSPRLVIGNEQFF. In DNA form, the CDR3 reads TGTGCCAGCAGTCCCCGACTAGTTATCGGCAATGAGCAGTTCTTC.

J is TRBJ2-3 and V is TRBV9, with D perhaps matching TRBD1 (7 bases). V dropped 5 bases and J dropped 10 bases, with 20 bases sitting between them. Germline CDR1 and CDR2: SGDLS and YYNGEE. The CDR3 contains 14 residues. As DNA, the CDR3 is TGTGCCAGCAGGGAGGGAACAGGGGCTAGCCCGCAGTATTTT. Amino acids: CASREGTGASPQYF.

This clonotype was detected only a few times. The V gene is TRBV6-5, the J gene TRBJ2-7; TRBD2 is a possible D gene (5 bases). CDR1 MNHEY and CDR2 SVGAGI come from the germline V gene. The CDR3 has 11 residues. The V end was cut by 7 bases, the J end by 7 bases, with 11 bases between. CDR3 DNA: TGTGCCAGCAAGAGGGTGGGTGAGCAGTACTTC. It translates to CASKRVGEQYF.

Only a few counts were recorded for this clonotype. The gene calls are TRBV9 and TRBJ2-7; unclear D gene. The germline CDR1 and CDR2 sequences are SGDLS and YYNGEE. V was cut by 0 bases and J by 2 bases, with 12 bases left in between. The CDR3 consists of 15 residues. CDR3 residues: CASSVGAELTYEQYF. In DNA, the CDR3 is TGTGCCAGCAGCGTAGGAGCTGAGTTAACCTACGAGCAGTACTTC.